The 2 T cell receptor beta chains below all came from one sample that was sequenced in a study of T-cell reconstitution after alpha-beta-depleted transplantation in children. This sample's TCRbeta library carried unique molecular identifier barcodes. Via MiXCR, TCRdb re-called the PCR reads, giving one row per CDR3 protein. The sample records fewer than 400,000 distinct CDR3 sequences, about 20% being singletons. The material was PBMCs from the stem cell graft donor, obtained from the stem cell graft. The receptor source for this set is a human donor who donated a stem cell graft to a child with acute myeloid leukemia.

The J gene is TRBJ1-1, the V gene TRBV28, with 9 bases that match TRBD1. This CDR3 has 16 residues. V was pared by 1 base and J by 2 bases, with 5 bases of the junction left unmatched. Germline-derived CDR1 and CDR2 are MDHEN and SYDVKM. CDR3 protein: CASSLSYRGPNTEAFF. Here the CDR3 DNA reads TGTGCCAGCAGTTTATCGTACAGGGGGCCTAACACTGAAGCTTTCTTT.

This clonotype was observed a handful of times. V gene TRBV29-1 combines with J gene TRBJ2-3; 8 bases are a match to TRBD2. Per the germline V gene, CDR1 is SQVTM and CDR2 is ANQGSEA. With V trimmed by 2 bases and J by 6 bases, 19 bases remained unmatched. This CDR3 spans 18 amino acids. The CDR3 spells CSVERRQGLISGKDTQYF. As DNA, the CDR3 is TGCAGCGTTGAACGGCGTCAGGGTTTGATTAGCGGGAAGGATACGCAGTATTTT.